This is a list of T cell receptor beta chains from one sample in a study of blood T cells in healthy people across ages. TCRdb re-called the 5' RACE reads through MiXCR, storing one row per CDR3 protein. The profile shows some 1,800,000 distinct CDR3 sequences, around 42% of them singletons. The sample taken for sequencing was blood. The receptors were gathered from a human donor in good health. CDR3s include the opening cysteine and the closing phenylalanine or tryptophan.

CDR3: CASSLDRDWSYNSPLHF; length: 17; V: TRBV5-6; J: TRBJ1-6
CDR3: CASSQRQGVVYGYTF; length: 15; V: TRBV12-3/TRBV12-4; J: TRBJ1-2
CDR3: CASSSPGHSYEQYF; length: 14; V: TRBV28; J: TRBJ2-7
CDR3: CSARSSGTDTQYF; length: 13; V: TRBV20-1; J: TRBJ2-3
CDR3: CAIRGARGWETQYF; length: 14; V: TRBV10-3; J: TRBJ2-5
CDR3: CASSYDGEAFF; length: 11; V: TRBV6-6; J: TRBJ1-1
CDR3: CASSLTGVGNNEQFF; length: 15; V: TRBV28; J: TRBJ2-1
CDR3: CSAREDLAKNIQYF; length: 14; V: TRBV20-1; J: TRBJ2-4
CDR3: CASSLGEGAFGQYF; length: 14; V: TRBV7-6; J: TRBJ2-7
CDR3: CASSQDRASWETQYF; length: 15; V: TRBV4-2; J: NA
CDR3: CASSLVGGGPIDNEQFF; length: 17; V: TRBV7-2; J: TRBJ2-1
CDR3: CASSSLGQHNNYGYTF; length: 16; V: TRBV27; J: TRBJ1-2
CDR3: CASSLGAPRSYEQYF; length: 15; V: TRBV5-1; J: TRBJ2-7
CDR3: CASSEVGTGAYEQYF; length: 15; V: TRBV6-1; J: TRBJ2-7
CDR3: CSVTIQETQYF; length: 11; V: TRBV29-1; J: TRBJ2-5
CDR3: CASSYSGTGTSGANVLTF; length: 18; V: TRBV5-1; J: TRBJ2-6
CDR3: CASSYGERVDVTF; length: 13; V: TRBV6-5; J: TRBJ1-2
CDR3: CSTTLGQGSNEQYF; length: 14; V: TRBV20-1; J: TRBJ2-7
CDR3: CASSLEGAGYNYGYTF; length: 16; V: TRBV5-1; J: TRBJ1-2
CDR3: CASSPRSYSGELFF; length: 14; V: TRBV9; J: TRBJ2-2
CDR3: CASTTTEGNWKAFF; length: 14; V: TRBV7-8; J: TRBJ1-1
CDR3: CSASGAEETQYF; length: 12; V: TRBV20-1; J: TRBJ2-5
CDR3: CASSEVRTMNTEAFF; length: 15; V: TRBV2; J: TRBJ1-1
CDR3: CASSLIGGAGVSDTQYF; length: 17; V: TRBV7-2; J: TRBJ2-3
CDR3: CASSHQRGGQETQYF; length: 15; V: TRBV4-2; J: TRBJ2-5
CDR3: CASRPLDLAGRPRTQYF; length: 17; V: TRBV27; J: TRBJ2-5
CDR3: CSARNRFRANVLTF; length: 14; V: TRBV20-1; J: TRBJ2-6
CDR3: CASSTPGELFF; length: 11; V: TRBV6-6; J: TRBJ2-2
CDR3: CSARMGGRSYSNQPQHF; length: 17; V: TRBV20-1; J: TRBJ1-5
CDR3: CASSPPDGHTF; length: 11; V: TRBV7-9; J: TRBJ1-2
CDR3: CSAPLAGARETQYF; length: 14; V: TRBV20-1; J: TRBJ2-5
CDR3: CASGVWAGETQYF; length: 13; V: TRBV12-5; J: TRBJ2-5
CDR3: CASSPADGGEFGEQFF; length: 16; V: TRBV7-3; J: TRBJ2-1
CDR3: CSVSVRGGRYEQYF; length: 14; V: TRBV29-1; J: TRBJ2-7
CDR3: CASSLTAPGQGYNEQFF; length: 17; V: TRBV5-1; J: TRBJ2-1
CDR3: CATLETGPYEKLFF; length: 14; V: TRBV6-6; J: TRBJ1-4
CDR3: CASIKRGTGHETQYF; length: 15; V: TRBV12-3/TRBV12-4; J: TRBJ2-5
CDR3: CATGRRDTQYF; length: 11; V: TRBV15; J: TRBJ2-3
CDR3: CSASLLAGDYEQFF; length: 14; V: TRBV20-1; J: TRBJ2-1
CDR3: CASSLTTSVGETQYF; length: 15; V: TRBV7-2; J: TRBJ2-5
CDR3: CSVEQGNTEAFF; length: 12; V: TRBV29-1; J: TRBJ1-1